Shown below are 4 T cell receptor beta chains from a single sample sequenced in a study of shared clonotypes between healthy human individuals. Assay used: immunoSEQ multiplex PCR; TCRdb lists only in-frame clones, some missing. The sample carries approximately 510,000 clones, 79% recorded once. The sequencing input was PBMCs. All receptors come from a woman in her 40s in good health. Some clones in this sample may be carry-over from other donors' samples.

The sample holds a few counts of this clone. The DNA of the CDR3 is TGTGCTAGTGGTCCGGACAGGAACTATGGCTACACCTTC. Protein sequence: CASGPDRNYGYTF. The chain has TRBV12-5 and TRBJ1-2; 7 bases line up with TRBD1. The CDR3 sequence is 13 residues long. Unmatched junction bases numbered 2, after V lost 5 bases and J lost 2 bases. The V gene's germline CDR1 is LGHNT and CDR2 FRNRAP.

The CDR3 loop is CASSELTGLYNEQFF. The CDR3 DNA follows: TGTGCCAGCAGTGAGCTGACAGGGCTTTACAATGAGCAGTTCTTC. The chain links TRBV6-1 to TRBJ2-1, with TRBD1 matching over 7 bases. The V and J ends lost 3 bases and 4 bases, in that order; junction bases with no gene match: 6. The CDR3 loop spans 15 amino acids. Looked up from germline, CDR1 is MNHNS and CDR2 is SASEGT.

The CDR3 DNA sequence: TGTGCCAGCAGCTCCTCGGGACTAGCGGCCAAGTACTTC. Translating it yields CASSSSGLAAKYF. V is TRBV5-4 and J is TRBJ2-7; 11 nucleotides line up with TRBD2. V trimming: 3 bases; J trimming: 11 bases; junction bases outside the gene matches: 7. Germline V gene sequence: CDR1 SGHNT, CDR2 YYREEE (reference sequence). The length of the CDR3 is 13 residues.

This clone was counted many times. V usage is TRBV2 and J usage is TRBJ1-4; D is unclear. The CDR3 is 10 residues long. Trimming removed 4 bases at V and 13 bases at J, with 7 bases between. Germline V CDR1 and CDR2: SNHLY, FYNNEI. The CDR3, as DNA: TGTGCCAGCAGTGCAGGACGACTGTTTTTT. Protein: CASSAGRLFF. Full variable domain (remainder filled in from reference TRBV2 and TRBJ1-4): EPEVTQTPSHQVTQMGQEVILRCVPISNHLYFYWYRQILGQKVEFLVSFYNNEISEKSEIFDDQFSVERPDGSNFTLKIRSTKLEDSAMYFCASSAGRLFFGSGTQLSVL.